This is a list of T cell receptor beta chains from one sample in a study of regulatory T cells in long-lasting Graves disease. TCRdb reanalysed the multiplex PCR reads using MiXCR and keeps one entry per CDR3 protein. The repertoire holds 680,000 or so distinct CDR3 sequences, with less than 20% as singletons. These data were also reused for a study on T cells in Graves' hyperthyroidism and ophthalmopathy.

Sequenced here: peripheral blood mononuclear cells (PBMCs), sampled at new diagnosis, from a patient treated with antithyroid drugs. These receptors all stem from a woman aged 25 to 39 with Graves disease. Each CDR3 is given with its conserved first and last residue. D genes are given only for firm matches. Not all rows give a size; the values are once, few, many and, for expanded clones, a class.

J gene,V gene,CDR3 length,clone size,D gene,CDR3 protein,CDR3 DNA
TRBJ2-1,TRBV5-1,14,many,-,CASGQKNSYNEQFF,TGCGCCAGCGGACAGAAAAACTCCTACAATGAGCAGTTCTTC
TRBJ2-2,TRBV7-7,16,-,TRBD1,CASRAEQGTNTGELFF,TGTGCTAGCAGGGCCGAACAGGGGACCAACACCGGGGAGCTGTTTTTT
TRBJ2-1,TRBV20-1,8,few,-,CSPKEQFF,TGCAGTCCAAAGGAGCAGTTCTTC
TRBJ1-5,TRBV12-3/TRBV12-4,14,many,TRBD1,CASGSQGFYQPQHF,TGTGCCAGCGGCTCACAGGGGTTCTATCAGCCCCAGCATTTT
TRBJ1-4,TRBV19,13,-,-,CASSILGTEKLFF,TGTGCCAGTAGTATCCTCGGGACGGAAAAACTGTTTTTT
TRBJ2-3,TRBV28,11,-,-,CASSFGESQYF,TGTGCCAGCAGTTTCGGGGAGTCGCAGTATTTT
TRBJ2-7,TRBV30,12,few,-,CAWSVGRTEQYF,TGTGCCTGGAGTGTAGGAAGGACCGAGCAGTACTTC
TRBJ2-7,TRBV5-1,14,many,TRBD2,CASSLGSSGSEQYF,TGCGCCAGCAGCTTGGGGTCTAGCGGGAGCGAGCAGTACTTC
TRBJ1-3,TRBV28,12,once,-,CASSLPGDTIYF,TGTGCCAGCAGCCTACCCGGGGACACCATATATTTT
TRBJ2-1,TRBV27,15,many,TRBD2,CASSLRLAEANEQFF,TGTGCCAGCAGTTTACGGCTAGCGGAGGCAAATGAGCAGTTCTTC
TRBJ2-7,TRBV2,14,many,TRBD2,CASSATSGSYEQYF,TGTGCCAGCAGCGCTACTAGCGGGAGCTACGAGCAGTACTTC
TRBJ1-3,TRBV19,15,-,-,CASTPGWVSGNTIYF,TGTGCCAGTACCCCAGGATGGGTGTCTGGAAACACCATATATTTT
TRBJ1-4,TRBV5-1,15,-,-,CASSIGLSRNEKLFF,TGCGCCAGCAGCATCGGACTCAGTCGTAATGAAAAACTGTTTTTT
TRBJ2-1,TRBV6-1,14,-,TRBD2,CASRKPGGYGEQFF,TGTGCCAGCCGGAAGCCGGGGGGTTACGGTGAGCAGTTCTTC
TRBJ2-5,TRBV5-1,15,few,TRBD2,CASSFAAGADETQYF,TGCGCCAGCAGCTTCGCCGCGGGAGCGGATGAGACCCAGTACTTC